These 9 T cell receptor beta chains share one sample of origin, sequenced in a study of T cells in localized non-small cell lung cancer. The assay was immunoSEQ multiplex PCR, and TCRdb's table has in-frame clones only and misses some. The sample shows some 40,000 clones, approximately 90% of them seen only once. Material: peripheral blood, obtained before any cancer treatment. These receptors all stem from a female donor at least 60 years old with stage I lung adenocarcinoma.

CDR3 loop: CASSLEYSYEQYF. The CDR3, as DNA: TGTGCCAGCAGCTTGGAATACAGCTACGAGCAGTACTTC. This chain joins TRBV5-6 and TRBJ2-7; D not certain. CDR3 length: 13 residues. CDR1 is SGHDT, CDR2 YYEEEE, per germline. Trimming shortened V by 0 bases and J by 3 bases, and 7 bases separated the two germline ends. The variable domain in full, completed from reference TRBV5-6 and TRBJ2-7, reads DAGVTQSPTHLIKTRGQQVTLRCSPKSGHDTVSWYQQALGQGPQFIFQYYEEEERQRGNFPDRFSGHQFPNYSSELNVNALLLGDSALYLCASSLEYSYEQYFGPGTRLTVT.

V is TRBV16 and J is TRBJ1-5; weak D call: TRBD1 (5 bases). The CDR3 has 14 residues. Germline V gene data show CDR1 as KGHSY and CDR2 as FQNENV. Deletions cut 5 bases from V and 7 bases from J, with 15 bases between. CDR3 nucleotides: TGTGCCAGCAGCGGCCAGGGTCCTGAACAGCCCCAGCATTTT. This sequence encodes CASSGQGPEQPQHF.

The genes are TRBV7-8 and TRBJ1-2; 11 bases fit TRBD1. Germline V gives CDR1 SGHVS, CDR2 FQNEAQ. Unmatched junction bases numbered 3, after V lost 8 bases and J lost 7 bases. CDR3 length: 12 residues. Here the CDR3 reads CASSGTGGGYTF. CDR3 nucleotides: TGTGCCAGCTCCGGGACAGGGGGTGGCTACACCTTC.

This chain links TRBV18 with TRBJ2-2, with D perhaps matching TRBD2 (6 bases). Germline V lookup: CDR1 KGHSH, CDR2 LQKENI. This CDR3 comprises 15 residues. Trimming pared 7 bases from V and 3 bases from J, leaving 15 bases between. The DNA for the CDR3 is TGTGCCAGCTTACCGGGGGTACGGGACACCGGGGAGCTGTTTTTT. Translating gives CASLPGVRDTGELFF.

V is TRBV6-6 and J is TRBJ2-2; 10 nucleotides line up with TRBD2. Germline CDR1 MNHNY, CDR2 SVGAGI (reference sequence). The CDR3 is made up of 15 amino acids. V was pared by 6 bases and J by 1 base, with 2 bases of the junction left unmatched. The CDR3 here is CASRRLAGNTGELFF. The CDR3 coding sequence is TGTGCCAGCAGGAGACTAGCGGGGAACACCGGGGAGCTGTTTTTT.

This clone was detected once. This rearrangement joins TRBV28 to TRBJ2-1; 7 nucleotides agree with TRBD2. Trimming took 1 base from V and 3 from J; bases not matched to a gene: 6. Germline CDR1 and CDR2: MDHEN and SYDVKM. This CDR3 spans 16 amino acids. DNA for the CDR3: TGTGCCAGCAGTTTATCAGTAGCGGGCTACTACAATGAGCAGTTCTTC. Residues: CASSLSVAGYYNEQFF.

The chain's CDR3 is CASSFNGELGGYTF. CDR3 nucleotides: TGTGCCAGCAGTTTCAACGGGGAGTTAGGTGGCTACACCTTC. The gene calls are TRBV27 and TRBJ1-2, with D hard to call. Trimming pared 3 bases from V and 7 bases from J, leaving 15 bases between. The CDR3 has 14 residues. Per the germline V gene, CDR1 is MNHEY and CDR2 is SMNVEV (reference sequence).

This clone was seen a single time. DNA of the CDR3: TGTGCCAGCAGTTTATCAGCAGGGGCGACGAACACCGGGGAGCTGTTTTTT. Translation gives CASSLSAGATNTGELFF. The V call is TRBV27, the J call TRBJ2-2; a possible D gene is TRBD1 (6 bases). The CDR3 covers 17 residues. V lost 0 bases, J lost 0 bases, and 11 bases lay in between. Looked up from germline, CDR1 is MNHEY and CDR2 is SMNVEV (reference sequence).

V and J are TRBV19 and TRBJ2-5; 10 positions match TRBD1. The CDR3 runs 15 residues. The junction had 6 bases not matched to a gene; V was cut back by 3 bases and J by 5 bases. CDR1 and CDR2 (germline): LNHDA, SQIVND (reference sequence). As DNA, the CDR3 is TGTGCCAGTAGTATCTCGGACAGGGGGGTGGAGACCCAGTACTTC. As protein: CASSISDRGVETQYF.